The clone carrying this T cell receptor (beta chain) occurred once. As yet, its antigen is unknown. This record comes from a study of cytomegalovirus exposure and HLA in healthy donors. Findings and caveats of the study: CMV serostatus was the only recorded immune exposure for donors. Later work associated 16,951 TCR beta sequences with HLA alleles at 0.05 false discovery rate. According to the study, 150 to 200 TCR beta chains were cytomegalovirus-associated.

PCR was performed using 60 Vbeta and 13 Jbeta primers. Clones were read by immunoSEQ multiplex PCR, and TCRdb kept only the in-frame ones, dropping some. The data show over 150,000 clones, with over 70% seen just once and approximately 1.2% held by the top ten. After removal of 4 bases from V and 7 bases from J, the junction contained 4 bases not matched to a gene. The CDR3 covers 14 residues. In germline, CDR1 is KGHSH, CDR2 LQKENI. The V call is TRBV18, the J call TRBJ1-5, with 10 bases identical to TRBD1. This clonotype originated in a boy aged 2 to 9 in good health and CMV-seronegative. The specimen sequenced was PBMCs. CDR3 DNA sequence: TGTGCCAGCTCACAGGCGGGACAGGGGCAGCCCCAGCATTTT. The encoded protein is CASSQAGQGQPQHF.